What follows is one T cell receptor beta chain and its context. This sample stems from a study of T cells in Graves' hyperthyroidism and ophthalmopathy. Researchers amplified the TCR beta CDR3 regions from RNA transcripts. The HTBI primer set drove a first-round RT-PCR of the TCR CDR3. TCRdb reprocessed the multiplex PCR reads with MiXCR, giving one entry per CDR3 protein. The data hold approximately 400,000 distinct CDR3 sequences, with around 25% observed a single time. The sample comprised blood. This TCR was sampled from a man between 45 and 60 years old with Graves' hyperthyroidism.

The CDR3 here is CASGSGGSDTQYF. CDR3 in DNA: TGTGCCAGCGGTAGTGGGGGGTCGGATACGCAGTATTTT. The chain is built from TRBV12-3 or TRBV12-4 and TRBJ2-3, with D possibly matching TRBD2 (6 bases). The CDR3 is made up of 13 amino acids. Deletions cut 8 bases from V and 6 bases from J, with 15 bases between.